These T cell receptor beta chains were read from a single sample in a study of T-cell reconstitution after alpha-beta-depleted transplantation in children. TCRdb ran MiXCR on the PCR reads and lists one entry per CDR3 protein. The sample lists about 540,000 distinct CDR3 sequences; around 18% were seen once. Material: PBMCs from the stem cell graft donor, obtained from the stem cell graft. These receptors were taken from a human donor who donated a stem cell graft to a child with acute lymphoblastic leukemia. Both conserved end residues are part of each CDR3. A D gene is named only where the DNA matches it firmly. Clone size is shown for a subset of rows, as once, few, many or a class of expanded clone.

v_call	clone_size	cdr3_length	j_call	d_call	cdr3_nt	cdr3_aa
TRBV7-9	NA	15	TRBJ2-1	TRBD2	TGTGCCAGCAGCTATAGGACTAGCGGGAGCCATGAGCAGTTCTTC	CASSYRTSGSHEQFF
TRBV20-1	NA	11	TRBJ2-1	NA	TGCAGTGCTAGAGGGTTAGGTGAGCAGTTCTTC	CSARGLGEQFF
TRBV4-1	NA	21	TRBJ2-2	TRBD2	TGCGCCAGCAGCCAAGAGGGAGGGGAGACTAGCGGGATTGGGAACACCGGGGAGCTGTTTTTT	CASSQEGGETSGIGNTGELFF
TRBV12-3/TRBV12-4	few	14	TRBJ2-7	TRBD2	TGTGCCAGCAGTTTTTATCCAGCGGGAGGTGAGCAGTACTTC	CASSFYPAGGEQYF
TRBV5-1	few	15	TRBJ2-2	TRBD1	TGCGCCAGCAGCTTGGAACAGGGGGTCACCGGGGAGCTGTTTTTT	CASSLEQGVTGELFF
TRBV12-3/TRBV12-4	NA	11	TRBJ1-5	NA	TGTGCCAGCAGTTTAAAAGGGCCCCAGCATTTT	CASSLKGPQHF
TRBV5-1	few	14	TRBJ2-7	TRBD2	TGCGCCAGCAGCTTGTCGGGACTAGCGGACGAGCAGTACTTC	CASSLSGLADEQYF
TRBV7-8	NA	12	TRBJ2-3	NA	TGTGCCAGCGACCAGGGGATGGATACGCAGTATTTT	CASDQGMDTQYF
TRBV6-1	few	14	TRBJ2-1	NA	TGTGCCACAACGGCGGGCCAGGGGTTAGGTGAGCAGTTCTTC	CATTAGQGLGEQFF
TRBV7-9	NA	13	TRBJ2-7	NA	TGTGCCAGCAGCCTAGCGTGGCAGACCGAGCAGTACTTC	CASSLAWQTEQYF
TRBV4-1	NA	22	TRBJ1-1	TRBD1	TGCGCCAGCAGCCGTATACCCGGGACAGGGTTTCAGTTGTGGAACGGGAACACTGAAGCTTTCTTT	CASSRIPGTGFQLWNGNTEAFF
TRBV4-2	few	18	TRBJ2-7	TRBD2	TGTGCCAGCAGCCAAGATAGGCGAGCGGGAGGGTTTCTCCACGAGCAGTACTTC	CASSQDRRAGGFLHEQYF
TRBV5-1	NA	14	TRBJ2-7	NA	TGCGCCAGCAGCTTGGACGGGTTAGTCTACGAGCAGTACTTC	CASSLDGLVYEQYF
TRBV12-3/TRBV12-4	NA	17	TRBJ1-1	NA	TGTGCCAGCAGTCCAATCGCAGGGGTTAAGGGGGACACTGAAGCTTTCTTT	CASSPIAGVKGDTEAFF
TRBV7-2	few	14	TRBJ2-2	TRBD2	TGTGCCAGCAGCATACTAGCGCAGACCGGGGAGCTGTTTTTT	CASSILAQTGELFF
TRBV12-3/TRBV12-4	NA	11	TRBJ1-2	NA	TGTGCCAGCAGTCTGATCGATGGCTACACCTTC	CASSLIDGYTF
TRBV5-1	few	13	TRBJ2-7	NA	TGCGCCAGCACCGTTCAGGTCGGCTACGAGCAGTACTTC	CASTVQVGYEQYF
TRBV27	few	11	TRBJ1-6	NA	TGTGCCAGCAGTCTAGGTTTGTCCCTCCACTTT	CASSLGLSLHF
TRBV21-1	few	21	TRBJ2-5	NA	TGTGCCAGCAGCAAAGTAATCATGAGAGGAGCGGGAGGGCCTGACTGGGAGACCCAGTACTTC	CASSKVIMRGAGGPDWETQYF
TRBV4-1	few	17	TRBJ2-1	TRBD2	TGCGCCAGCAGCCAAGAACCCCTCTGGACTAGCGGTAATGAGCAGTTCTTC	CASSQEPLWTSGNEQFF
TRBV25-1	few	14	TRBJ1-5	NA	TGTGCCAGCAGTGACCGCAGGGTACATCAGCCCCAGCATTTT	CASSDRRVHQPQHF
TRBV20-1	NA	14	TRBJ2-7	NA	TGCAGTGCTACAGATCCGACAGACTCCTACGAGCAGTACTTC	CSATDPTDSYEQYF
TRBV6-4	many	14	TRBJ2-3	NA	TGTGCCAGCAGTGACGGGGGGGACAAAGATACGCAGTATTTT	CASSDGGDKDTQYF
TRBV27	NA	15	TRBJ1-5	NA	TGTGCCAGCAACCTTTGGTTAGGGGCCAATCAGCCCCAGCATTTT	CASNLWLGANQPQHF
TRBV20-1	few	14	TRBJ2-5	TRBD2	TGCAGTGCCCCGACTAGCGGCTCCCAAGAGACCCAGTACTTC	CSAPTSGSQETQYF
TRBV15	few	14	TRBJ2-3	TRBD2	TGTGCCACCAGCGGCCTAGCGGGAGGACATACGCAGTATTTT	CATSGLAGGHTQYF
TRBV5-1	few	14	TRBJ2-7	NA	TGCGCCAGCAGCTGGGGGGAGAGGACCTACGAGCAGTACTTC	CASSWGERTYEQYF
TRBV20-1	NA	16	TRBJ2-2	TRBD2	TGCAGTGCGGAGGGACTAGCGGGAGTCGGCACCGGGGAGCTGTTTTTT	CSAEGLAGVGTGELFF
TRBV7-6	few	17	TRBJ2-7	TRBD2	TGTGCCAGCAGCAATCCCGGGACTAGCGGCAAGTACTACGAGCAGTACTTC	CASSNPGTSGKYYEQYF
TRBV20-1	NA	16	TRBJ1-4	TRBD1	TGCAGTGCTAGTCCCTACAGGGGGCCCACTAATGAAAAACTGTTTTTT	CSASPYRGPTNEKLFF
TRBV27	few	14	TRBJ1-4	TRBD1	TGTGCCAGCACCGCGGACAGGGCGAGAGAAAAACTGTTTTTT	CASTADRAREKLFF
TRBV6-7	NA	15	TRBJ2-7	NA	TGTGCCAGCAGTTACTCTGAGGTACCCCTGGACGAGCAGTACTTC	CASSYSEVPLDEQYF
TRBV18	few	16	TRBJ1-3	TRBD1	TGTGCCAGCTCACAAGGGACAGGGGGCTCTGGAAACACCATATATTTT	CASSQGTGGSGNTIYF